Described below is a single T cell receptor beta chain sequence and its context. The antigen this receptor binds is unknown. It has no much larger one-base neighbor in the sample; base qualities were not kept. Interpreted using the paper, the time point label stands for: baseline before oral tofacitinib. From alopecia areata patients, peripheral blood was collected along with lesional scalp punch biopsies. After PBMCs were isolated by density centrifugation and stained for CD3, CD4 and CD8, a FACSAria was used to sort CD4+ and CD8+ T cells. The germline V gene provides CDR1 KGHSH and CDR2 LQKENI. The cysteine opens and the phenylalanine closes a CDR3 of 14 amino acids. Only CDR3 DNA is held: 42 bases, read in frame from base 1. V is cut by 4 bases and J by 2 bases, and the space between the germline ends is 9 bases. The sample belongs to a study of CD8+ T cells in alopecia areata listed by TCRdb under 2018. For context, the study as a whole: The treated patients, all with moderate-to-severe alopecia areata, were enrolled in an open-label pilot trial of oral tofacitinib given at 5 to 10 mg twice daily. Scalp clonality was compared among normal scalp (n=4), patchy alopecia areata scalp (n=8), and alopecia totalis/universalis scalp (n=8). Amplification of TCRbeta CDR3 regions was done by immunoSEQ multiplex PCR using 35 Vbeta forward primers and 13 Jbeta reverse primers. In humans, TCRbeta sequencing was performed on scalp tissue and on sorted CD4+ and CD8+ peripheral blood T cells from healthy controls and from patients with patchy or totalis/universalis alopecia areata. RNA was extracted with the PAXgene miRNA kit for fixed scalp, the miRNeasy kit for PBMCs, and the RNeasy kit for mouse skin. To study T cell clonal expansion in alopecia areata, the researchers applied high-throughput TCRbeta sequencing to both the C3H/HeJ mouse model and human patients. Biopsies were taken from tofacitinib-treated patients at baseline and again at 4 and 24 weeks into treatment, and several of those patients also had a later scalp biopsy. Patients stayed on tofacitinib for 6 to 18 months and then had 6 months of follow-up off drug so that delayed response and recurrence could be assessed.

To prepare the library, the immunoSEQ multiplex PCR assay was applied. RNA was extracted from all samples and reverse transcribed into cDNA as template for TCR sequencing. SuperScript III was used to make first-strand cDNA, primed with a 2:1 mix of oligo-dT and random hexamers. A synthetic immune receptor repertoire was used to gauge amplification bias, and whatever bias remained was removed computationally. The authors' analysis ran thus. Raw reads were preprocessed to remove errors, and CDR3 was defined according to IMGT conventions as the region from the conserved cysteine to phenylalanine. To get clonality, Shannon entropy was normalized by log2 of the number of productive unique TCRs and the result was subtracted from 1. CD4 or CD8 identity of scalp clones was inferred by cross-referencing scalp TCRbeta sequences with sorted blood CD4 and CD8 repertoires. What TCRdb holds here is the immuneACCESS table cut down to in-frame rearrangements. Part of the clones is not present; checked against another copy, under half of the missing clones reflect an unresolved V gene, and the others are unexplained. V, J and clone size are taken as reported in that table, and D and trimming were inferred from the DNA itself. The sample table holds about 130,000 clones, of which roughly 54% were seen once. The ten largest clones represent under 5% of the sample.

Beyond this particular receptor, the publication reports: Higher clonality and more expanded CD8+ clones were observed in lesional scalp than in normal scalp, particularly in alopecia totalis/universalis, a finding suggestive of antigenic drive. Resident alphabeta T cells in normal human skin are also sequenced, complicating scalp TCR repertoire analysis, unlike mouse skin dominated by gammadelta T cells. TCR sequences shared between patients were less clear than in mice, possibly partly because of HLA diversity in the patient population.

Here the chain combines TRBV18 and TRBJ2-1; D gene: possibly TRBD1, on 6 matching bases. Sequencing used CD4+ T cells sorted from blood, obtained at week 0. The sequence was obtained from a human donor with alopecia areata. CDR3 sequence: CASSHRDTYNEQFF. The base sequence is TGTGCCAGCTCACACCGGGACACCTACAATGAGCAGTTCTTC.